A selection of T cell receptor beta chains follows, all from one sample in a study of blood T cell repertoires in COVID-19. Profiled with immunoSEQ multiplex PCR; TCRdb holds only in-frame clones, not every one. The sample has more than 150,000 clones, less than 90% seen once; the top ten hold roughly 2.2%. Sequenced: peripheral blood. The receptors were gathered from a man between 65 and 85 years old with active or convalescent COVID-19. CDR3s leave out the opening cysteine and the closing phenylalanine or tryptophan.

TRBV11-3 | APHWADGREKLF
TRBV7-7 | ASSLGTSGTSTDTQY
TRBV20-1 | SARFRAGYT
TRBV29-1 | SHRETGAATDTQY
TRBV3-1/TRBV3-2 | ASSPDWSGGTDTQY
TRBV5-1 | ASSLAGNQETQY
TRBV4-1 | ASSQRAQGASGELF
TRBV27 | ASSFQLHQPQH
TRBV29-1 | SVDDRGNYGYT
TRBV5-1 | ASSLGGRANTDTQY
TRBV6-2/TRBV6-3 | ASSYTTGQGANEQF
TRBV2 | ASSAGTGVETNEKLF
TRBV12-5 | ASGRDYPAHEQY
TRBV6-5 | ASSGQGPGGEAF
TRBV6-5 | ASSYRQGRGGELF
TRBV7-9 | ASSPAATGGSPLH
TRBV9 | ASSSQGSSGNTIY
TRBV5-4 | ASSLTSREQF
TRBV7-9 | ASSLVGAGFFYNEQF
TRBV15 | ATSRDGGRWGRETQY